Sequencing of this T cell receptor (beta chain) was carried out in a study of cytomegalovirus exposure and HLA in healthy donors. Notes on the study in general: Most TCR sequences proved rare, with some public TCRs found in many donors. In an earlier analysis, in some 600 donors, most V segments appeared productive either ~90% or ~30% of the time.

A note on this clone: Antigen specificity is unknown.

PCR amplification relied on 60 Vbeta primers (plus 13 Jbeta primers). Using immunoSEQ multiplex PCR, the repertoire was profiled, and TCRdb retains in-frame clones only, with some absent. The sample holds 150,000 to 200,000 clones, roughly 80% seen once. The germline V gene encodes CDR1 SGHTA and CDR2 FQGTGA. V trimming: 4 bases; J trimming: 0 bases; junction bases outside the gene matches: 4. This CDR3 has 16 residues. This rearrangement joins TRBV7-3 to TRBJ2-2; TRBD2 agrees at 8 bases. Sequencing was carried out using PBMCs. This clonotype was obtained from a man aged 18 to 35 in good health and CMV-seropositive. For the CDR3, the DNA is TGTGCCAGCAGCTCAACTAGCGGTTCGAACACCGGGGAGCTGTTTTTT. Translation: CASSSTSGSNTGELFF.